The clone carrying this TCR beta chain was counted once. The CDR3 contains 16 residues. CDR1 and CDR2 (germline): LNHDA, SQIVND (reference sequence). V trimming: 5 bases; J trimming: 2 bases; junction bases outside the gene matches: 6. Per the authors' pipeline: By means of reference gene primer amplification, nucleated cell counts were estimated. Clones were sequenced by immunoSEQ multiplex PCR, and TCRdb holds only the in-frame ones, with some missing. V and J calls plus clone size are reproduced from that table; the DNA served to infer D and trimming. The sample lists about 440,000 clones; around 88% were seen once. The data were taken from a study of blood T cell repertoires in COVID-19. Overall study context: PBMCs, B-cell-depleted T cells, or T cells were the source of the cDNA or gDNA that made up the material.

This chain links TRBV19 with TRBJ2-5; 12 nucleotides agree with TRBD2. Source material: peripheral blood. This receptor was obtained from a woman in her twenties or thirties with acute or convalescent COVID-19. CDR3 bases: TGTGCCAGTAGTTGGCTAGCGGGGGGGAAACAAGAGACCCAGTACTTC. This codes for CASSWLAGGKQETQYF.